This T cell receptor beta chain was obtained from a study of CD8 T cells in Susac syndrome (dated by TCRdb to about 2019). For the study in its entirety: The study used repertoire sequencing to test whether antigen drove CD8+ T cell activation and differentiation in Susac syndrome. The clonality of the CD8+ T cell repertoire was compared across approximately 12 healthy donors, roughly 14 Susac syndrome patients and under 18 multiple sclerosis patients. What the authors observed across the whole study: The study acknowledged that relatively few individuals were included in the TCR sequencing and HLA analysis.

At the junction V is shortened by 4 bases and J by 4 bases; bases outside the gene matches: 9. From cysteine to phenylalanine, the CDR3 is 15 amino acids long. The entry retains the CDR3 DNA only, 45 bases that are in frame from base 1. In the germline V gene (reference sequence), CDR1 corresponds to PRHDT and CDR2 to FYEKMQ. Peripheral blood CD8+ and CD4+ T cells from healthy donors, Susac syndrome patients and multiple sclerosis patients were profiled using high-throughput TCR beta sequencing. Healthy donors were age- and sex-matched controls. Bulk CD8+ and CD4+ T cells were purified by magnetic negative isolation, whereas CD8+ TEMRA cells were enriched by FACS. Blood was drawn into EDTA tubes, processed within 24 hours, and PBMCs were isolated by density gradient centrifugation. PBMCs intended for TCR sequencing were frozen in liquid nitrogen and were later thawed in a 37 degrees C water bath. The sorted or isolated CD4+, CD8+ and CD8+ TEMRA cells reached a purity of at least 90%.

For this clonotype: What antigen it recognizes has not been identified. Per-nucleotide qualities are absent, and no much larger clonotype sits a single base away.

RNA was extracted using the RNeasy kit, and roughly 0.45 to 1 ug of the RNA was reverse transcribed with random hexamers. TCR beta CDR3 regions were amplified with the immunoSEQ multiplex PCR assay covering 54 Vbeta and 13 Jbeta segments. To correct PCR amplification bias, a synthetic template baseline was used for both primer optimization and computational correction. The study's own analysis went as follows. Reads were annotated to V, D and J genes according to IMGT and were analyzed with immunoSEQ Analyzer, with only productive sequences retained. To calculate clonality, Shannon entropy was normalized by log2 of the number of productive unique sequences and then subtracted from one. Public and private clones were assessed among the 100 most prevalent clones of each patient and control. Clones were defined as Susac-specific if absent from the healthy and MS cohorts, from more than 900 published viral clones and from other ImmuneACCESS disease sequences. TCRdb ran its own pipeline on the public reads, namely fastp trimming at Q25 and MiXCR clone calling, and kept in-frame beta chains. Duplicate CDR3 protein sequences are folded into a single record with the most common DNA and genes. TCRdb's processing, not the authors', yielded these V and J calls. The sample includes about 90,000 distinct CDR3 sequences, with 85% to 95% observed a single time. Around 0.34% of the sample lies in the top ten.

The clonotype comes from a human donor in good health. The sequenced material came from CD8+ T cells from PBMCs. The sequence is built from TRBV13 and TRBJ1-2; 7 of the junction bases match TRBD1. This receptor has the CDR3 CASSSGTGASYGYTF. The nucleotide sequence is TGTGCCAGCAGCTCAGGAACAGGGGCCTCCTATGGCTACACCTTC.